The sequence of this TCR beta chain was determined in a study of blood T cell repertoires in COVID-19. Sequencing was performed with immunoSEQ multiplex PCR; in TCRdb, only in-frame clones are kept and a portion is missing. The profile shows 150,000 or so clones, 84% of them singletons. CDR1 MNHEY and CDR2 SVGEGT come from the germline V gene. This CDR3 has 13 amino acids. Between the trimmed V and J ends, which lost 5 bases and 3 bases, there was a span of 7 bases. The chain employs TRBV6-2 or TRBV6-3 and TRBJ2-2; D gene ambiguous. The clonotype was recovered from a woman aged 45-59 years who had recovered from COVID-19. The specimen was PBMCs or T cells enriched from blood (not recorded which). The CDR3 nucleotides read TGTGCCAGCAGTGCAGACTACACCGGGGAGCTGTTTTTT. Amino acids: CASSADYTGELFF.